This T cell receptor beta chain was identified in a study of EBV T-cell therapy then PD-1 blockade in nasopharyngeal carcinoma (dated by TCRdb to the early 2020s). The treatment or condition tag for this specimen amounts to: AdE1-LMPpoly-expanded autologous EBV-specific T-cell therapy followed by anti-PD-1 nivolumab. Trimming accounts for 4 bases at V and 8 bases at J, while the number of junction bases matched to no gene is 11. The germline V gene gives CDR1 as MRHNA and CDR2 as SNTAGT. The cysteine opens and the phenylalanine closes a CDR3 of 16 amino acids. Here the CDR3 DNA is all that survives: 48 bases in frame from base 1. The Qiagen DNeasy Kit was used to extract genomic DNA from the sorted cells. The immunoSEQ platform was used for deep sequencing of the TCR beta chain. In the authors' own workflow: Repertoire data analysis was performed with the immunoSEQ Analyzer software. TCRdb re-hosts the immuneACCESS table, in-frame sequences only. Its copies lack some clones; in the studies checked, an unresolved V gene accounts for under half of them, and the cause for the rest is not known. V and J calls and clone size follow that table, whereas D and trimming were derived from the DNA. The sample table records approximately 15,000 clones; 84% of these occur just once. About 29% of the sample is in the top ten clones.

Comment on this clone: Its cognate antigen has yet to be identified. Base-call qualities are not available, and no considerably larger clone is one nucleotide away.

The sequence derives from a middle-aged man with nasopharyngeal carcinoma. This sequence uses TRBV6-4 and TRBJ2-1; TRBD2 aligns with 10 central bases. The sample consisted of CD8+ T cells from blood, taken at approximately day 99 from a patient whose treatment included autologous EBV-specific T cells and nivolumab. The CDR3 in this case is CASSVSSGGARDEQFF. The DNA sequence is as follows: TGTGCCAGCAGTGTATCGAGCGGGGGGGCTCGGGATGAGCAGTTCTTC.